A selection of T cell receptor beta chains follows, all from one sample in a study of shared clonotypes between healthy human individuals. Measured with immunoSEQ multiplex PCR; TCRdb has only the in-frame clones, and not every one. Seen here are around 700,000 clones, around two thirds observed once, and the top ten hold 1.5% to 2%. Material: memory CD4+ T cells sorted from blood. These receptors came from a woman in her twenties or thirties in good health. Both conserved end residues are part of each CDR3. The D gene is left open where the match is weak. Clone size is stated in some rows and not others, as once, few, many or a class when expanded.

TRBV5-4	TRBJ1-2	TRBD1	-	CASSFDRGLGYTF	TGTGCCAGCAGCTTTGACAGGGGGCTGGGCTACACCTTC
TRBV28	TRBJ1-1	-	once	CASSLRQLAEAFF	TGTGCCAGCAGTTTAAGACAGCTGGCTGAAGCTTTCTTT
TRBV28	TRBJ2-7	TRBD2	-	CASSTSGRTYEQYF	TGTGCCAGCAGTACTAGCGGGAGAACATACGAGCAGTACTTC
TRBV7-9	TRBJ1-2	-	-	CASSLSRDGYTF	TGTGCCAGCAGCTTATCAAGGGACGGCTACACCTTC
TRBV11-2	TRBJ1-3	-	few	CASSLDVRTNDF	TGTGCCAGCAGCTTAGATGTCCGGACAAATGATTTT
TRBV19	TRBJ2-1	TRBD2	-	CASSSLAGGAYNEQFF	TGTGCCAGTAGTTCCCTTGCGGGAGGGGCCTACAATGAGCAGTTCTTC
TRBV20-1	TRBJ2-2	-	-	CRPTSPGELFF	TGCAGGCCTACTAGCCCCGGGGAGCTGTTTTTT
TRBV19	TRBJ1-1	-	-	CASKENTEAFF	TGTGCCAGTAAGGAGAACACTGAAGCTTTCTTT
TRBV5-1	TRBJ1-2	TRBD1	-	CASSSQGANGYTF	TGCGCCAGCAGCTCGCAGGGGGCCAATGGCTACACCTTC
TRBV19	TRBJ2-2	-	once	CASSFLVAGELFF	TGTGCCAGTAGTTTTTTGGTTGCCGGGGAGCTGTTTTTT
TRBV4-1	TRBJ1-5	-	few	CASSPQGISQPQHF	TGCGCCAGCAGCCCACAGGGTATCAGCCAGCCCCAGCATTTT
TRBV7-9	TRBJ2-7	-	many	CASSFGSSQGRYEQYF	TGTGCCAGCAGCTTTGGTTCTTCACAGGGAAGATACGAGCAGTACTTC
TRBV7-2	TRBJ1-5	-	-	CASSLTGGNQPQHF	TGTGCCAGCAGCTTGACAGGAGGTAATCAGCCCCAGCATTTT
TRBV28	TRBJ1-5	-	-	CASTSHGGSNQPQHF	TGTGCCAGCACCTCCCACGGGGGGAGCAATCAGCCCCAGCATTTT
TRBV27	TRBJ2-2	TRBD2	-	CASRGDYSTGELFF	TGTGCCAGCAGGGGGGACTACAGCACCGGGGAGCTGTTTTTT
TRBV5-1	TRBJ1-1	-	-	CASSGSDGMNTEAFF	TGCGCCAGCAGCGGATCGGACGGGATGAACACTGAAGCTTTCTTT
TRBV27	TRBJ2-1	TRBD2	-	CASRGTSGRGPEEQFF	TGTGCCAGCAGAGGGACTAGCGGGAGGGGCCCTGAGGAGCAGTTCTTC
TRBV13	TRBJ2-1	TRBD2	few	CASSFSAGGRGEQFF	TGTGCCAGCAGCTTTTCAGCGGGAGGTCGGGGTGAGCAGTTCTTC
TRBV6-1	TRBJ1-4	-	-	CASSAGVEFNEKLFF	TGTGCCAGCTCGGCGGGAGTCGAGTTTAATGAAAAACTGTTTTTT
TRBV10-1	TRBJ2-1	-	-	CASSGPSAQSSYNEQFF	TGCGCCAGCAGTGGACCTTCAGCTCAGAGCTCCTACAATGAGCAGTTCTTC
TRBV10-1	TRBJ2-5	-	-	CASSRSLGETQYF	TGCGCCAGCAGTAGAAGTTTAGGAGAGACCCAGTACTTC
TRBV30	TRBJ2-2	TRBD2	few	CAWSGGLAGGPGELFF	TGTGCCTGGAGTGGGGGACTAGCGGGAGGGCCCGGGGAGCTGTTTTTT
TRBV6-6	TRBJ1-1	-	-	CASHGYTEAFF	TGTGCCTCACACGGCTACACTGAAGCTTTCTTT
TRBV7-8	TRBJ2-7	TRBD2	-	CASSGWTSGFGYEQYF	TGTGCCAGCAGCGGGTGGACTAGCGGTTTCGGGTACGAGCAGTACTTC
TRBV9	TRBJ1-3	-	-	CASSVDYAGNTIYF	TGTGCCAGCAGCGTAGACTACGCTGGAAACACCATATATTTT
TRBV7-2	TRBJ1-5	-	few	CASSPRTSNQPQHF	TGTGCCAGCAGCCCCAGGACATCTAATCAGCCCCAGCATTTT
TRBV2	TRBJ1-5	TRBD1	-	CASLAVGGGQPQHF	TGTGCCAGCCTGGCGGTAGGGGGCGGCCAGCCCCAGCATTTT
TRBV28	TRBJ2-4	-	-	CASSPIRTILKNIQYF	TGTGCCAGCAGCCCCATTAGGACCATCCTCAAAAACATTCAGTACTTC
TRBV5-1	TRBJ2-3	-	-	CASSLGTTTDTQYF	TGCGCCAGCAGCCTCGGGACGACAACAGATACGCAGTATTTT
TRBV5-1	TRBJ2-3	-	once	CASSLAGSSTDTQYF	TGCGCCAGCAGCTTGGCGGGTTCTAGCACAGATACGCAGTATTTT
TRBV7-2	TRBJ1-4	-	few	CASSPRAGPINEKLFF	TGTGCCAGCAGCCCACGCGCAGGGCCCATTAATGAAAAACTGTTTTTT
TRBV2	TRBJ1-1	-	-	CASSGTIRYTEAFF	TGTGCCAGCTCTGGGACAATAAGATACACTGAAGCTTTCTTT
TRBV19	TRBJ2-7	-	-	CASSPRAPPGEQYF	TGTGCCAGTAGCCCCAGGGCCCCCCCCGGCGAGCAGTACTTC
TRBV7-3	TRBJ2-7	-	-	CASSLGPWDEQYF	TGTGCCAGCAGCTTGGGGCCCTGGGACGAGCAGTACTTC
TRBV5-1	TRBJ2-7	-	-	CASRRVEGTQQYF	TGCGCCAGCAGGAGGGTCGAGGGAACCCAGCAGTACTTC
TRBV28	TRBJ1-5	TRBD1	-	CASSELQGVNQPQHF	TGTGCCAGCAGTGAGCTGCAGGGGGTCAATCAGCCCCAGCATTTT
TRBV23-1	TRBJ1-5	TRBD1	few	CASSQGTGNQPQHF	TGCGCCAGCAGTCAAGGGACAGGGAATCAGCCCCAGCATTTT